This note documents a single T cell receptor (beta chain) sequence. Antigen: not known. Method: immunoSEQ multiplex PCR; TCRdb's copy keeps in-frame clones and lacks some. The sample has roughly 120,000 clones, approximately 84% seen once. This entry comes from a study of PD-L1 blockade in urothelial cancer. Study background: Patients previously received 0 to 3 chemotherapy regimens. Analysis of blood occurred 3 weeks (second dose) and 6 weeks after treatment start. There were a median of approximately 130,000 T cells in blood samples.

General observations from the study: Enhanced expansion of tumor-associated blood clones at 3 weeks characterized durable-benefit patients.

Described time point: pretreatment peripheral blood. Sequencing used PBMCs, obtained around atezolizumab (anti-PD-L1) treatment. This TCR derives from a man aged 50 or older with urothelial cancer.

CDR3 region: CAWSTGGWLGETQYF. For the CDR3, the DNA is TGTGCCTGGAGCACAGGGGGCTGGTTGGGGGAGACCCAGTACTTC. This sequence joins TRBV30 and TRBJ2-5, with 9 positions matching TRBD1. CDR1 is GTSNPN, CDR2 SVGIG, per germline (reference sequence). V lost 3 bases to trimming and J lost 5 bases; unmatched junction nucleotides: 10. There are 15 residues in the CDR3.